This entry features one T cell receptor beta chain sequence. Its cognate antigen is unknown. This sample is part of a study of cytomegalovirus exposure and HLA in healthy donors. The CDR3 runs 16 residues. Trimming took 0 bases from V and 3 from J; bases not matched to a gene: 6. Germline loops: CDR1 LNHNV, CDR2 YYDKDF (reference sequence). Whole-study results and caveats: Rare TCR sequences dominated, though some public TCRs recurred in many donors. Investigators reported 150 to 200 TCR beta chains as tied to cytomegalovirus.

Measured with immunoSEQ multiplex PCR; TCRdb has only the in-frame clones, and not every one. This table holds 150,000 to 200,000 clones, 88% found once. This chain links TRBV15 with TRBJ2-3, with 7 bases that match TRBD2. The sample was PBMCs. The origin of this receptor is a man aged 18 to 30 in good health and CMV-seronegative. In DNA, the CDR3 is TGTGCCACCAGCAGAGAGGGCCGGGGGGTGACAGATACGCAGTATTTT. This translates into CATSREGRGVTDTQYF.